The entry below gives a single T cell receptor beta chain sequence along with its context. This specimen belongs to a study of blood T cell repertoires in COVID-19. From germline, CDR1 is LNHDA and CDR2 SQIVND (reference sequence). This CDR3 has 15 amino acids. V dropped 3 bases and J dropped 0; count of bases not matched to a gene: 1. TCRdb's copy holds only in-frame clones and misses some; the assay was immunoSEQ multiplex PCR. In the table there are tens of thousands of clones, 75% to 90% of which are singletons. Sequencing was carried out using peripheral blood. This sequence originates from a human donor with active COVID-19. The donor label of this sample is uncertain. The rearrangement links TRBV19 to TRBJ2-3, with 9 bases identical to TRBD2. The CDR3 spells CASSISGRSTDTQYF. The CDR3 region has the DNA TGTGCCAGTAGTATTAGCGGGAGAAGCACAGATACGCAGTATTTT.